Listed here are 6 T cell receptor beta chains from one sample, sequenced in a study of cytomegalovirus exposure and HLA in healthy donors. Primers: 60 Vbeta forward and 13 Jbeta reverse. Profiling relied on immunoSEQ multiplex PCR, and the TCRdb table lists in-frame clones only, not all of them. There are around 150,000 clones in the sample; 88% occur only once, and 0.51% lies in the top ten. The sample was PBMCs. The receptor source for this set is a middle-aged woman in good health and CMV-seronegative.

This chain joins TRBV5-1 and TRBJ2-1; 14 positions match TRBD2. This CDR3 comprises 15 residues. CDR1 and CDR2 (germline): SGHRS, YFSETQ. The trim removed 4 bases at V and 9 bases at J, leaving 6 bases unmatched. DNA of the CDR3: TGCGCCAGCAGCCCAGGGACTAGCGGGAGTGGTGAGCAGTTCTTC. Its protein product is CASSPGTSGSGEQFF.

The chain is built from TRBV5-4 and TRBJ2-1, with 7 bases aligning to TRBD2. V lost 2 bases, J lost 0 bases, and 2 bases stayed unmatched. CDR1 is SGHNT and CDR2 is YYREEE in the germline V gene (reference sequence). The CDR3 has 15 residues. The CDR3 is CASSFTSDSYNEQFF. The CDR3 region has the DNA TGTGCCAGCAGCTTTACTAGCGACTCCTACAATGAGCAGTTCTTC.

As to this clone: Relative to the germline gene, one junction end is altered; a read error may explain this. V usage is TRBV7-9 and J usage is TRBJ1-5; D perhaps matches TRBD1 (5 bases). The CDR3 length is 14 residues. Germline CDR1 SEHNR, CDR2 FQNEAQ (reference sequence). DNA for the CDR3: TGTTCCAGCAGCCACGGGGGGTCGAATCAGCCCCAGCATTTT. Its protein product is CSSSHGGSNQPQHF.

The sample holds one count of this clone. The chain couples TRBV2 to TRBJ1-2, with D maybe TRBD1 (5 bases). V dropped 2 bases and J dropped 8 bases, with 15 bases sitting between them. Germline V gene sequence: CDR1 SNHLY, CDR2 FYNNEI. The CDR3 has 14 amino acids. DNA of the CDR3: TGTGCCAGCAGTGAAACGGTGGCAGGGTCCGGCTACACCTTC. Its protein is CASSETVAGSGYTF.

In its sample, this clone was seen once. The chain links TRBV6-5 to TRBJ2-5; the D gene is possibly TRBD1 (5 bases). The V gene lost 6 bases and the J gene lost 0 bases, with 14 bases spanning the gap. The CDR3 length is 15 residues. Germline CDR1 is MNHEY and CDR2 is SVGAGI. CDR3 bases: TGTGCCAGCAGACCGGAACAGGCGTACCAAGAGACCCAGTACTTC. It specifies CASRPEQAYQETQYF.

V gene TRBV6-1 combines with J gene TRBJ2-7; 8 bases align to TRBD2. V lost 10 bases and J lost 1; bases outside the gene matches: 12. Per germline, CDR1 MNHNS and CDR2 SASEGT. The CDR3 runs to 15 residues. The DNA of the CDR3 is TGTGCCACCCAAGAGGGTGGGACTAGGTCCTACGAGCAGTACTTC. It specifies CATQEGGTRSYEQYF.